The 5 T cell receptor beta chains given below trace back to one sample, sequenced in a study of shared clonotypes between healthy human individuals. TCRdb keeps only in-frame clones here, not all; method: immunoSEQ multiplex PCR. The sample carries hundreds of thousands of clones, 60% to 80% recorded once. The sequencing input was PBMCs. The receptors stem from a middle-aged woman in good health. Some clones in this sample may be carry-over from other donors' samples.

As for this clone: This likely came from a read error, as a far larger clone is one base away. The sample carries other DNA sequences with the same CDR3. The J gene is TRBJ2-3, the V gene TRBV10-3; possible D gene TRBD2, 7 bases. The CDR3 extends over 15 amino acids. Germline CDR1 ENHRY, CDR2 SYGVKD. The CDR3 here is CAISAKGGSTDTQYF. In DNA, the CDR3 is TGTGCCATCAGTGCAAAGGGGGGGAGCACGGATACGCAGTATTTT.

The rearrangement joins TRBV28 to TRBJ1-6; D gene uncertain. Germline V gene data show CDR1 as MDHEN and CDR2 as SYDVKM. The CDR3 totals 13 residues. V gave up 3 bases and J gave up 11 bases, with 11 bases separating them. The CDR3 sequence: CASSLGLWAPLHF. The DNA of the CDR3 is TGTGCCAGCAGTTTGGGCCTCTGGGCACCCCTCCACTTT. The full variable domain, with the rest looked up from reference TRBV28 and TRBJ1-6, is DVKVTQSSRYLVKRTGEKVFLECVQDMDHENMFWYRQDPGLGLRLIYFSYDVKMKEKGDIPEGYSVSREKKERFSLILESASTNQTSMYLCASSLGLWAPLHFGNGTRLTVT.

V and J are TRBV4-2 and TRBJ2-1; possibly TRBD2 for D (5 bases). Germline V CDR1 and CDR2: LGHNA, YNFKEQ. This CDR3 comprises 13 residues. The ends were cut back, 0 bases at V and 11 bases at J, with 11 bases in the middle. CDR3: CASSQDPDGKQFF. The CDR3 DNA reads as TGTGCCAGCAGCCAAGATCCCGACGGGAAGCAGTTCTTC.

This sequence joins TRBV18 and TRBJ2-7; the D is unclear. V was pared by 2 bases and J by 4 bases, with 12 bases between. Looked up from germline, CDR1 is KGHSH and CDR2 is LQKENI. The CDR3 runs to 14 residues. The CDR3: CASSPISEVYEQYF. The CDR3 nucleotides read TGTGCCAGCTCACCAATCTCTGAGGTATACGAGCAGTACTTC.

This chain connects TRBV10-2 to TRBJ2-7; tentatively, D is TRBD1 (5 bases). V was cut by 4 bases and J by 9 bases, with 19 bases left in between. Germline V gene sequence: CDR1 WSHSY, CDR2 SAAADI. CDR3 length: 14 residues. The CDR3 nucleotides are TGCGCCAGCAGTGTCGGTCAGGGTGGGATTGGGCAGTACTTC. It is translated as CASSVGQGGIGQYF.